This T cell receptor (beta chain) was recovered during a study of cytomegalovirus exposure and HLA in healthy donors. As for this clone: Its matching antigen is unknown.

The protocol was immunoSEQ multiplex PCR, while the TCRdb copy is restricted to in-frame clones and leaves out a portion. Of approximately 160,000 clones in the sample, roughly 89% were seen once. The ends lost 0 bases at V and 12 bases at J; junction bases unmatched: 15. The V gene's germline CDR1 is LNHNV and CDR2 YYDKDF (reference sequence). The length of the CDR3 is 17 residues. Study results and limitations: According to a subsequent analysis, TCR clusters from the first cohort were inclined to appear together in the roughly 120 validation repertoires. The study recorded 160 or so TCR beta chains that were cytomegalovirus-associated.

Donors came from a validation cohort of over a hundred subjects, distinct from the first 666-subject cohort. Sequences were obtained from PBMCs. V usage is TRBV15 and J usage is TRBJ2-1, with TRBD2 identical over 9 bases. The sequence was obtained from a woman aged 18-30 years in good health and CMV-seropositive. The CDR3 DNA follows: TGTGCCACCAGCAGAGAGCCCCGGGGTAGCGGGAGATCACGGCAGTTCTTC. It translates to CATSREPRGSGRSRQFF.